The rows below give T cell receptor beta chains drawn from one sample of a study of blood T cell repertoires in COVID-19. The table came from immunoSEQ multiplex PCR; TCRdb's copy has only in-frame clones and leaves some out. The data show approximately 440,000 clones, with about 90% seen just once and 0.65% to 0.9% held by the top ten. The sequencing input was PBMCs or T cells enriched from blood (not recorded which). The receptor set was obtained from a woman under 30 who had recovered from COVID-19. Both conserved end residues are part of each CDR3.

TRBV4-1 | CASSLLLRRAKDTQYF
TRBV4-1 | CASSQDLWRGWHQPQHF
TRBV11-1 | CASSFGGFTDTQYF
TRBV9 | CASSPEGGDEQFF
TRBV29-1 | CSVGRQDPYEQYF
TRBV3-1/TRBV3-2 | CASSLSTGISSYNSPLHF
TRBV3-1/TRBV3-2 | CASSQALAGTDTQYF
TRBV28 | CASSYDRLDEKLFF
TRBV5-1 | CASSLQGQSSGNTIYF
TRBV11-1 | CASSLNRDTNEQFF
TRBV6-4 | CASSDSTNSPLHF
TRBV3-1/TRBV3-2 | CASSPEAGGTETQYF
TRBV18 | CASSPTGDNSPLHF
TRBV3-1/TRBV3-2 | CASSPGTSLDTQYF
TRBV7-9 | CASSMDRGSVLTDTQYF
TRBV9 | CASSVVPGAALGELFF
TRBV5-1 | CASSLIGTGELALHF
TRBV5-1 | CASSSSTSGEETQYF
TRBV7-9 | CASSLLAGVGTQYF
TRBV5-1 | CASSLGIQGYYGYTF
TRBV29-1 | CSVRDKNYGYTF
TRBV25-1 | CASSEPLDTSRAFF
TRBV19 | CASILGQLNTEAFF
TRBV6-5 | CASSLGRTGQKAFF
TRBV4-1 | CASSHDRAGYGYTF
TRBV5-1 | CASSTTGRDYGYTF
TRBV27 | CASSPSAGAYTEAFF
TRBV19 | CASTRGGLNTEAFF
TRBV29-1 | CSVGAPYVGGYTF
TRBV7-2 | CASSLLGLAEPTDTQYF
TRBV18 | CASSRRDLGTEAFF
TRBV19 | CASSPRRDRGYGYTF
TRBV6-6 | CASSYGSRDGYTF
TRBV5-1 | CASSMTRTSGANQYF
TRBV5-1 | CASSVGTPYEQYF
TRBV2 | CASSEAATENTEAFF
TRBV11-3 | CASSPSAVAYEQYF
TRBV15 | CATSSSGRGSQPQHF
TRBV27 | CASTALGGYGYTF
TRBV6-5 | CASMEGSREQYF
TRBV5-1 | CASSLAIEPGQGPYGYTF
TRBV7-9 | CASSLIGTSGGTDTQYF
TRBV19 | CASSTGQDDNYGYTF
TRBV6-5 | CATQRGLYSYNEQFF
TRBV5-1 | CASSLVPSGSYNEQFF
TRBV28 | CASSSGSREAGANVLTF
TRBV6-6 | CASSRPRTSRYNEQFF
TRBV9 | CASSVQTGEGSPLHF
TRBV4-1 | CASSHHGAPDPPSGEQYF
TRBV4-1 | CASSQTGATTYEQYF
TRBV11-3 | CASSLLTGELFF
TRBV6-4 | CASSDTPGLAGGILDEQFF
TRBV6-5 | CASSTGGGKGYTF
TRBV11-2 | CASSALTAEAFF
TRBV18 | CASSPTAKGNTIYF